These T cell receptor beta chains were read from a single sample in a study of shared clonotypes between healthy human individuals. Sequenced by immunoSEQ multiplex PCR; TCRdb stores in-frame clones only, minus some. Of over a million clones listed, approximately 80% are singletons. The sample comprised memory CD4+ T cells from PBMCs. These receptors came from a man aged 18-30 years in good health. Some clones in this sample may be carry-over from other donors' samples. Both conserved end residues are part of each CDR3. The order of the fields is CDR3 length, J gene, D gene, V gene, clone size, CDR3 protein, CDR3 DNA. A D gene is named only where the DNA matches it firmly. The size of a clone is reported for some rows only, either as once, few or many, or as a class for expanded clones.

CDR3 length: 16; J gene: TRBJ2-1; D gene: -; V gene: TRBV7-9; clone size: once; CDR3 protein: CASSLTGRGRFNEQFF; CDR3 DNA: TGTGCCAGCAGCCTGACGGGCAGGGGCCGGTTCAATGAGCAGTTCTTC
CDR3 length: 15; J gene: TRBJ2-1; D gene: TRBD1; V gene: TRBV5-1; clone size: -; CDR3 protein: CASSLEGAQAPEQFF; CDR3 DNA: TGCGCCAGCAGCTTGGAGGGGGCCCAAGCTCCTGAGCAGTTCTTC
CDR3 length: 15; J gene: TRBJ1-4; D gene: -; V gene: TRBV28; clone size: -; CDR3 protein: CASSQDWGGDEKLFF; CDR3 DNA: TGTGCCAGCAGCCAGGACTGGGGAGGCGATGAAAAACTGTTTTTT
CDR3 length: 15; J gene: TRBJ2-1; D gene: -; V gene: TRBV11-3; clone size: -; CDR3 protein: CASSLEGTRGDEQFF; CDR3 DNA: TGTGCCAGCAGCTTAGAGGGGACCAGGGGAGATGAGCAGTTCTTC
CDR3 length: 12; J gene: TRBJ1-2; D gene: -; V gene: TRBV10-2; clone size: -; CDR3 protein: CASSEAGLRYTF; CDR3 DNA: TGCGCCAGCAGTGAGGCAGGGTTGCGCTACACCTTC
CDR3 length: 15; J gene: TRBJ2-5; D gene: TRBD1; V gene: TRBV7-9; clone size: -; CDR3 protein: CASGLAQGDQETQYF; CDR3 DNA: TGTGCCAGCGGCTTAGCCCAGGGGGATCAAGAGACCCAGTACTTC
CDR3 length: 17; J gene: TRBJ2-7; D gene: TRBD1; V gene: TRBV28; clone size: once; CDR3 protein: CASRLDFSGTGTTEQYF; CDR3 DNA: TGTGCCAGCAGATTGGATTTTTCCGGGACAGGGACCACCGAGCAGTACTTC
CDR3 length: 20; J gene: TRBJ2-3; D gene: TRBD2; V gene: TRBV5-8; clone size: -; CDR3 protein: CASSSPLGTSLDTSTDTQYF; CDR3 DNA: TGTGCCAGCAGCTCCCCCCTGGGGACTAGCTTAGATACTAGCACAGATACGCAGTATTTT
CDR3 length: 16; J gene: TRBJ2-3; D gene: TRBD1; V gene: TRBV30; clone size: -; CDR3 protein: CAWSVPQGAVTDTQYF; CDR3 DNA: TGTGCCTGGAGTGTCCCACAGGGGGCGGTTACAGATACGCAGTATTTT
CDR3 length: 15; J gene: TRBJ1-4; D gene: TRBD1; V gene: TRBV5-6; clone size: -; CDR3 protein: CASSRGTGTNEKLFF; CDR3 DNA: TGTGCCAGCAGCCGAGGGACAGGGACTAATGAAAAACTGTTTTTT
CDR3 length: 16; J gene: TRBJ2-1; D gene: TRBD2; V gene: TRBV7-3; clone size: -; CDR3 protein: CASSLGWASGMNEQFF; CDR3 DNA: TGTGCCAGCAGCTTAGGTTGGGCTAGCGGGATGAATGAGCAGTTCTTC
CDR3 length: 14; J gene: TRBJ2-2; D gene: -; V gene: TRBV7-3; clone size: -; CDR3 protein: CASSLFSEAGELFF; CDR3 DNA: TGTGCCAGCAGCTTATTCAGCGAGGCCGGGGAGCTGTTTTTT
CDR3 length: 14; J gene: TRBJ2-3; D gene: -; V gene: TRBV28; clone size: -; CDR3 protein: CASSNRRGADTQYF; CDR3 DNA: TGTGCCAGCAGTAACCGCCGGGGCGCAGATACGCAGTATTTT
CDR3 length: 15; J gene: TRBJ2-7; D gene: TRBD2; V gene: TRBV5-1; clone size: -; CDR3 protein: CASSRTSWLSDEQYF; CDR3 DNA: TGCGCCAGCAGCCGGACTAGCTGGTTAAGCGACGAGCAGTACTTC
CDR3 length: 15; J gene: TRBJ1-3; D gene: -; V gene: TRBV14; clone size: -; CDR3 protein: CASSPGRQPGNTIYF; CDR3 DNA: TGTGCCAGCAGCCCCGGGAGACAGCCTGGAAACACCATATATTTT
CDR3 length: 17; J gene: TRBJ1-1; D gene: TRBD1; V gene: TRBV5-8; clone size: few; CDR3 protein: CASRFEPGQGRDTEAFF; CDR3 DNA: TGTGCCAGCAGATTTGAACCGGGACAGGGGAGAGACACTGAAGCTTTCTTT
CDR3 length: 15; J gene: TRBJ2-3; D gene: -; V gene: TRBV5-1; clone size: few; CDR3 protein: CASSLERGHTDTQYF; CDR3 DNA: TGCGCCAGCAGCTTGGAACGGGGACACACAGATACGCAGTATTTT
CDR3 length: 14; J gene: TRBJ2-7; D gene: TRBD1; V gene: TRBV5-8; clone size: -; CDR3 protein: CASSGDRGLDEQYF; CDR3 DNA: TGTGCCAGCAGCGGGGACAGGGGGCTGGACGAGCAGTACTTC
CDR3 length: 14; J gene: TRBJ1-2; D gene: -; V gene: TRBV15; clone size: few; CDR3 protein: CATSTGLQSYGYTF; CDR3 DNA: TGTGCCACCAGCACGGGACTGCAGTCCTATGGCTACACCTTC
CDR3 length: 14; J gene: TRBJ2-1; D gene: TRBD1; V gene: TRBV28; clone size: -; CDR3 protein: CASSSLGQGDEQFF; CDR3 DNA: TGTGCCAGCAGCTCCCTGGGACAGGGGGATGAGCAGTTCTTC
CDR3 length: 12; J gene: TRBJ1-4; D gene: -; V gene: TRBV7-8; clone size: -; CDR3 protein: CASRGTVEKLFF; CDR3 DNA: TGTGCCAGCAGGGGGACTGTCGAAAAACTGTTTTTT
CDR3 length: 14; J gene: TRBJ2-5; D gene: -; V gene: TRBV25-1; clone size: few; CDR3 protein: CASSEFGEKETQYF; CDR3 DNA: TGTGCCAGCAGTGAATTTGGAGAAAAAGAGACCCAGTACTTC
CDR3 length: 15; J gene: TRBJ2-7; D gene: -; V gene: TRBV9; clone size: -; CDR3 protein: CASSASEGRSYEQYF; CDR3 DNA: TGTGCCAGCAGCGCCTCGGAGGGACGCTCCTACGAGCAGTACTTC
CDR3 length: 13; J gene: TRBJ2-7; D gene: TRBD1; V gene: TRBV30; clone size: -; CDR3 protein: CAVSGTGDYEQYF; CDR3 DNA: TGTGCCGTTTCCGGGACAGGGGACTACGAGCAGTACTTC
CDR3 length: 15; J gene: TRBJ2-5; D gene: TRBD2; V gene: TRBV28; clone size: -; CDR3 protein: CASSPRGVAQETQYF; CDR3 DNA: TGTGCCAGCAGTCCCCGGGGGGTAGCACAAGAGACCCAGTACTTC
CDR3 length: 14; J gene: TRBJ1-1; D gene: -; V gene: TRBV6-5; clone size: few; CDR3 protein: CASTPGAGNTEAFF; CDR3 DNA: TGTGCCAGCACCCCGGGGGCGGGGAACACTGAAGCTTTCTTT
CDR3 length: 12; J gene: TRBJ1-1; D gene: TRBD1; V gene: TRBV10-2; clone size: -; CDR3 protein: CASRKQDREAFF; CDR3 DNA: TGCGCCAGCAGGAAGCAGGACAGGGAAGCTTTCTTT
CDR3 length: 15; J gene: TRBJ2-7; D gene: TRBD2; V gene: TRBV5-1; clone size: -; CDR3 protein: CASSPPRGGVTEQYF; CDR3 DNA: TGCGCCAGCAGCCCCCCAAGGGGAGGGGTGACCGAGCAGTACTTC
CDR3 length: 13; J gene: TRBJ1-1; D gene: -; V gene: TRBV30; clone size: -; CDR3 protein: CAWSVHPATEAFF; CDR3 DNA: TGTGCCTGGAGTGTACATCCGGCCACTGAAGCTTTCTTT
CDR3 length: 15; J gene: TRBJ2-3; D gene: TRBD2; V gene: TRBV7-2; clone size: few; CDR3 protein: CASSQRLAGRDTQYF; CDR3 DNA: TGTGCCAGCAGCCAGAGACTAGCGGGAAGGGATACGCAGTATTTT
CDR3 length: 13; J gene: TRBJ2-7; D gene: -; V gene: TRBV11-1; clone size: -; CDR3 protein: CASSLDGSSEQYF; CDR3 DNA: TGTGCCAGCAGCTTAGATGGTAGTTCCGAGCAGTACTTC
CDR3 length: 13; J gene: TRBJ2-2; D gene: -; V gene: TRBV28; clone size: -; CDR3 protein: CASRVVETGELFF; CDR3 DNA: TGTGCCAGCAGGGTAGTCGAAACCGGGGAGCTGTTTTTT
CDR3 length: 16; J gene: TRBJ2-7; D gene: TRBD2; V gene: TRBV29-1; clone size: -; CDR3 protein: CSASRVSGRPPYEQYF; CDR3 DNA: TGCAGCGCCTCCCGAGTTAGCGGGAGGCCCCCCTACGAGCAGTACTTC
CDR3 length: 15; J gene: TRBJ1-2; D gene: -; V gene: TRBV5-6; clone size: -; CDR3 protein: CASSPLRAGERGYTF; CDR3 DNA: -
CDR3 length: 14; J gene: TRBJ2-7; D gene: -; V gene: TRBV28; clone size: once; CDR3 protein: CASRYSGPSYEQYF; CDR3 DNA: TGTGCCAGCAGGTATTCAGGCCCCTCCTACGAGCAGTACTTC
CDR3 length: 15; J gene: TRBJ1-4; D gene: -; V gene: TRBV11-2; clone size: -; CDR3 protein: CASSFGVAFNEKLFF; CDR3 DNA: TGTGCCAGCAGCTTCGGGGTCGCCTTTAATGAAAAACTGTTTTTT
CDR3 length: 14; J gene: TRBJ2-3; D gene: -; V gene: TRBV5-5; clone size: -; CDR3 protein: CASSPVAGTDTQYF; CDR3 DNA: TGTGCCAGCAGCCCCGTCGCGGGCACAGATACGCAGTATTTT
CDR3 length: 15; J gene: TRBJ2-3; D gene: -; V gene: TRBV30; clone size: many; CDR3 protein: CAWRKRGAGGDTQYF; CDR3 DNA: TGTGCCTGGAGGAAACGGGGGGCCGGTGGAGATACGCAGTATTTT
CDR3 length: 11; J gene: TRBJ2-7; D gene: -; V gene: TRBV20-1; clone size: -; CDR3 protein: CSARDAYEQYF; CDR3 DNA: TGCAGTGCTAGAGATGCGTACGAGCAGTACTTC
CDR3 length: 14; J gene: TRBJ1-2; D gene: TRBD1; V gene: TRBV2; clone size: many; CDR3 protein: CASSEASQGGGYTF; CDR3 DNA: TGTGCCAGCAGTGAAGCTTCCCAGGGGGGTGGCTACACCTTC
CDR3 length: 14; J gene: TRBJ2-3; D gene: -; V gene: TRBV18; clone size: -; CDR3 protein: CASSPYSKGDTQYF; CDR3 DNA: TGTGCCAGCTCACCGTATTCAAAAGGGGATACGCAGTATTTT
CDR3 length: 16; J gene: TRBJ2-7; D gene: -; V gene: TRBV5-1; clone size: -; CDR3 protein: CASSPLTGGTTYEQYF; CDR3 DNA: TGCGCCAGCAGCCCCCTCACTGGAGGGACAACCTACGAGCAGTACTTC
CDR3 length: 15; J gene: TRBJ2-5; D gene: -; V gene: TRBV29-1; clone size: once; CDR3 protein: CSVVPETPMAGAQYF; CDR3 DNA: TGCAGCGTTGTCCCGGAGACCCCAATGGCAGGGGCCCAGTACTTC
CDR3 length: 16; J gene: TRBJ2-2; D gene: -; V gene: TRBV5-1; clone size: few; CDR3 protein: CASSLAIIGTTGELFF; CDR3 DNA: TGCGCCAGCAGCTTGGCCATTATCGGGACCACCGGGGAGCTGTTTTTT
CDR3 length: 18; J gene: TRBJ1-4; D gene: -; V gene: TRBV7-9; clone size: -; CDR3 protein: CASSTLRGEVATNEKLFF; CDR3 DNA: TGTGCCAGCAGCACCCTCAGGGGAGAAGTTGCAACTAATGAAAAACTGTTTTTT
CDR3 length: 15; J gene: TRBJ2-3; D gene: TRBD2; V gene: TRBV29-1; clone size: few; CDR3 protein: CSVVLAGGPSDTQYF; CDR3 DNA: TGCAGCGTTGTACTAGCGGGAGGGCCCTCAGATACGCAGTATTTT
CDR3 length: 14; J gene: TRBJ2-4; D gene: -; V gene: TRBV7-2; clone size: -; CDR3 protein: CASSSFWNKNIQYF; CDR3 DNA: TGTGCCAGCAGCAGCTTTTGGAACAAAAACATTCAGTACTTC
CDR3 length: 16; J gene: TRBJ1-2; D gene: -; V gene: TRBV28; clone size: few; CDR3 protein: CASSLPYSDGNYGYTF; CDR3 DNA: TGTGCCAGCAGTTTACCATACAGTGACGGAAACTATGGCTACACCTTC
CDR3 length: 14; J gene: TRBJ2-5; D gene: -; V gene: TRBV7-2; clone size: -; CDR3 protein: CASSRGLDLGAQYF; CDR3 DNA: TGTGCCAGCAGCAGGGGACTCGATTTGGGGGCCCAGTACTTC
CDR3 length: 16; J gene: TRBJ2-7; D gene: TRBD2; V gene: TRBV29-1; clone size: -; CDR3 protein: CSVVPDLRLAAGEQYF; CDR3 DNA: TGCAGCGTTGTCCCAGATTTGAGACTAGCGGCGGGAGAGCAGTACTTC
CDR3 length: 13; J gene: TRBJ1-2; D gene: -; V gene: TRBV7-3; clone size: -; CDR3 protein: CASSRTGNYGYTF; CDR3 DNA: TGTGCCAGCAGCCGTACAGGGAACTATGGCTACACCTTC
CDR3 length: 15; J gene: TRBJ2-1; D gene: -; V gene: TRBV5-1; clone size: -; CDR3 protein: CASSLSRPGGREQFF; CDR3 DNA: TGCGCCAGCAGCTTGTCTCGGCCCGGGGGTAGAGAGCAGTTCTTC
CDR3 length: 15; J gene: TRBJ2-7; D gene: TRBD2; V gene: TRBV27; clone size: -; CDR3 protein: CASSLGLAGVYEQYF; CDR3 DNA: TGTGCCAGCAGTTTAGGACTAGCGGGAGTGTACGAGCAGTACTTC